Presented here are 8 T cell receptor beta chains from one specimen sequenced in a study of T-cell memory formation after mild COVID-19 (TCRdb year 2021). The library was generated by 5' RACE. The listed sequencing device is Illumina NovaSeq 6000. TCRdb trimmed the raw reads at Q25, called clones with MiXCR and kept productive beta chains. When rows share a CDR3 protein, they turn into one entry using the most common DNA and genes. In this sample the table shows around 50,000 distinct CDR3 sequences, around 10% of which occur a single time. The ten biggest clones cover about 25% of the sample. The sample comprised PBMCs or a T cell subset sorted from them (not recorded which). Receptors originate from a man in his late teens or twenties who had mild COVID-19 (a few samples of this study predate the infection). The sample titles of this study are shuffled in the database, so cell type and time point are left out; the donor was told from shared clones.

This clonotype turned up a few times. The J gene is TRBJ1-5, the V gene TRBV20-1, with TRBD1 matching over 7 bases. Germline V gives CDR1 DFQATT, CDR2 SNEGSKA (reference sequence). This CDR3 region has 15 residues. V was pared by 3 bases and J by 7 bases, with 12 bases of the junction left unmatched. The CDR3 spells CSARPPGGIEQPQHF. CDR3 bases: TGCAGTGCTAGGCCTCCAGGGGGAATAGAACAGCCCCAGCATTTT.

The chain joins TRBV6-2 or TRBV6-3 to TRBJ2-7; D possibly corresponds to TRBD1 (5 bases). Germline CDR1 reads MNHEY; CDR2 reads SVGEGT. There are 13 residues in the CDR3. The germline V and J ends were trimmed by 6 bases and 2 bases, with 11 bases remaining between them. The chain's CDR3 is CASRPPDTYEQYV. As DNA, the CDR3 is TGTGCCAGCAGGCCCCCGGACACCTACGAGCAGTACGTC.

The J gene is TRBJ2-3, the V gene TRBV6-6, with D perhaps matching TRBD1 (6 bases). CDR1 and CDR2 (germline): MNHNY, SVGAGI (reference sequence). Trimming shortened V by 8 bases and J by 2 bases, and 11 bases separated the two germline ends. The length of the CDR3 is 13 residues. CDR3 in amino acids: CASLGTITDTQYF. The CDR3, as DNA: TGTGCCAGCTTGGGGACAATCACAGATACGCAGTATTTT.

This clonotype was seen a few times. The chain is built from TRBV5-1 and TRBJ2-2; 10 bases fit TRBD1. V shed 7 bases and J 6 bases; nucleotides not matched to a gene: 12. The germline CDR1 and CDR2 sequences are SGHRS and YFSETQ. CDR3 size: 16 residues. The CDR3 loop is CASGDGTGAPSGELFF. CDR3 coding DNA: TGCGCCAGCGGGGACGGGACAGGGGCCCCGTCCGGGGAGCTGTTTTTT.

This clonotype was detected many times. The chain combines TRBV6-2 or TRBV6-3 with TRBJ2-1; no clear D. There are 14 residues in the CDR3. Trimming removed 3 bases at V and 12 bases at J, with 18 bases between. CDR1 and CDR2 from the germline V gene are MNHEY and SVGEGT. CDR3 loop: CASSYTTDHPRQFF. In nucleotides, the CDR3 is TGTGCCAGCAGTTATACAACGGATCACCCTCGGCAGTTCTTC.

This clonotype was observed a single time. The chain employs TRBV27 and TRBJ1-1; D not certain. CDR3 length: 13 residues. Trimming shortened V by 3 bases and J by 1 base, and 6 bases separated the two germline ends. Germline CDR1 reads MNHEY; CDR2 reads SMNVEV (reference sequence). The CDR3 is CASSFHTNTEAFF. The DNA of the CDR3 is TGTGCCAGCAGTTTCCACACGAACACTGAAGCTTTCTTT.

There are many counts of this clonotype. V and J are TRBV5-1 and TRBJ2-7, with TRBD1 as a possible D gene (6 bases). Germline V gene sequence: CDR1 SGHRS, CDR2 YFSETQ. Trimming shortened V by 4 bases and J by 5 bases, and 16 bases separated the two germline ends. The CDR3 length is 14 residues. CDR3 residues: CASSPWAGVDEQYF. The CDR3 nucleotides are TGCGCCAGCAGCCCCTGGGCAGGGGTCGACGAGCAGTACTTC.

There are a few counts of this clonotype. The chain carries TRBV4-1 and TRBJ2-7; 7 bases agree with TRBD1. The V and J ends lost 1 base and 3 bases, in that order; junction bases with no gene match: 9. Germline V gene data show CDR1 as MGHRA and CDR2 as YSYEKL. There are 16 residues in the CDR3. CDR3 protein: CASSQAPDRIIYEQYF. The CDR3 DNA reads as TGCGCCAGCAGCCAAGCCCCGGACAGGATAATCTACGAGCAGTACTTC.